The clone carrying this T cell receptor beta chain was picked up a small number of times. In the study's own analysis: Reference gene primer amplification in the assay estimated nucleated cell counts. Some clones are missing from TCRdb's copy, which holds only in-frame ones; the method was immunoSEQ multiplex PCR. From that table come the V and J calls and clone size; the DNA was used to work out D and trimming. The table records about 200,000 clones, 89% of them present only once. Between the trimmed V and J ends, which lost 1 base and 3 bases, there was a span of 22 bases. CDR1 is LNHDA and CDR2 is SQIVND in the germline V gene (reference sequence). The CDR3 covers 19 residues. This sample was included in a study of blood T cell repertoires in COVID-19. Study information: Samples came from the United States, Italy and Spain, spanning acute and convalescent COVID-19. T cells, B-cell-depleted T cells, or PBMCs supplied cDNA or gDNA.

The genes are TRBV19 and TRBJ2-4, with D unclear. The TCR sequence derives from a woman aged 40-49 years with acute or convalescent COVID-19. The specimen sequenced was peripheral blood. The CDR3 sequence: CASSIGPLQAVQIKNIQYF. CDR3 nucleotides: TGTGCCAGTAGTATAGGCCCCCTCCAGGCCGTTCAAATCAAAAACATTCAGTACTTC.